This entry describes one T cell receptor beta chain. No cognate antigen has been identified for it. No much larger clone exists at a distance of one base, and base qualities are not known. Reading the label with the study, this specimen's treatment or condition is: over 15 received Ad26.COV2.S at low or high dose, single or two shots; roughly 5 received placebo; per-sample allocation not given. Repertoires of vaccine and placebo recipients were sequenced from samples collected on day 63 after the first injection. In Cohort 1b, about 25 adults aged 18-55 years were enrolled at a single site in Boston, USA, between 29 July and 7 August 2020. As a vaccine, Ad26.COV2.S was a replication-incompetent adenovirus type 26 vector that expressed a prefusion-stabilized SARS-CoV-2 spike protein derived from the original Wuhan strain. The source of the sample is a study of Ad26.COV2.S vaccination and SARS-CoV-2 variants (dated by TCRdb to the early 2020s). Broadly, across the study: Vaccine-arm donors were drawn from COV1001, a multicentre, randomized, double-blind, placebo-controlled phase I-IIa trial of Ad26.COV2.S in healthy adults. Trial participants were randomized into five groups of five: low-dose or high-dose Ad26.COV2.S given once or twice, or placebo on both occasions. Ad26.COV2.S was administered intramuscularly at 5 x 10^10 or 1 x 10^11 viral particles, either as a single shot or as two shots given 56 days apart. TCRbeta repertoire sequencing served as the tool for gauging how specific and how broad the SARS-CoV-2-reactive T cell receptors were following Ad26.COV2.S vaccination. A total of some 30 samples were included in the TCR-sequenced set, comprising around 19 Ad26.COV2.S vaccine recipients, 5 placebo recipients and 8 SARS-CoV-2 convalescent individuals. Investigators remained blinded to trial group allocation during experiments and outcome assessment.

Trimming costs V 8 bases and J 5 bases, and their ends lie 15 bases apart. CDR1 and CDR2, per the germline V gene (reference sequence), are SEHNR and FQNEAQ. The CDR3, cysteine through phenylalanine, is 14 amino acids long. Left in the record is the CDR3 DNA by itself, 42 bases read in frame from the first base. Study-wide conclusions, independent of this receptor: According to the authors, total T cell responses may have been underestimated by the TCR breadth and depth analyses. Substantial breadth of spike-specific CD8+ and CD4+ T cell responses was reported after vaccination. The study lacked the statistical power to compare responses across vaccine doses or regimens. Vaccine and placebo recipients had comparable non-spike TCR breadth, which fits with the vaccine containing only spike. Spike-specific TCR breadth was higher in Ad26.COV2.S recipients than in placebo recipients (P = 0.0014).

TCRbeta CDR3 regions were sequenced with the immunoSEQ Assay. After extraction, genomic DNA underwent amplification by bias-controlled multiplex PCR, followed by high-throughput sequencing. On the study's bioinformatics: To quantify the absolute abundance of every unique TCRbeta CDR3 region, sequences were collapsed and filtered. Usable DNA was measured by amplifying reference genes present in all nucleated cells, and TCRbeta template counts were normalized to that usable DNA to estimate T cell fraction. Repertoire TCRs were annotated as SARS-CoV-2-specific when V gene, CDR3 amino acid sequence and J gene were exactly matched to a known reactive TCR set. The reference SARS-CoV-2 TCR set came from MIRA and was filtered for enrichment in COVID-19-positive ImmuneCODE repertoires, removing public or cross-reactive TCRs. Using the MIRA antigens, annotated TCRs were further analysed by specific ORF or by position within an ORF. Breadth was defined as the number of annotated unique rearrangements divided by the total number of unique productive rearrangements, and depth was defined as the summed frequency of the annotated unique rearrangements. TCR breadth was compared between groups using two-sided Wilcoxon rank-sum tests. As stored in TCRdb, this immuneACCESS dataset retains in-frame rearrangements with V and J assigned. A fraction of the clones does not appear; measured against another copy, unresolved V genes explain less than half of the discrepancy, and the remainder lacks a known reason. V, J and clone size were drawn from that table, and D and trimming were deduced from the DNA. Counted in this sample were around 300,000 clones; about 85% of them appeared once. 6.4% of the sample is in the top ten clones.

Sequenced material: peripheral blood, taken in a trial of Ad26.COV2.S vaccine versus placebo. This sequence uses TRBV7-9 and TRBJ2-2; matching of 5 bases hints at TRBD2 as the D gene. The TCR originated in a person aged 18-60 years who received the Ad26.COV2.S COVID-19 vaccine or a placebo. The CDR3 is CASQSHGETGELFF. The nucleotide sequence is TGTGCCAGCCAGAGTCACGGGGAAACCGGGGAGCTGTTTTTT.